This T cell receptor beta chain emerged from a study of T cells after yellow fever vaccination. Making TCR cDNA involved 5'RACE template switching, which added UMIs and a universal primer site. TCRdb passed the 5' RACE reads through MiXCR, listing each CDR3 protein once. The sample carries 250,000 or so distinct CDR3 sequences, 3.6% recorded once. Study results and caveats: Highly abundant clonotypes carried over from the bulk population could end up in FACS-sorted repertoires as contaminants.

This clonotype has a count of ten or more. Its specificity is unknown. The V and J ends lost 2 bases and 6 bases respectively, with 11 bases between them. Germline V gene lookup returns CDR1 SGHTA and CDR2 FQGNSA. CDR3 size: 14 residues. The receptor was isolated from a man aged 18 to 35 who received the YFV17D yellow fever vaccine. The sample in question was PBMCs, obtained 15 days after the yellow fever booster vaccination. The rearrangement links TRBV7-2 to TRBJ1-5; D perhaps matches TRBD1 (5 bases). DNA of the CDR3: TGTGCCAGCAGCTTATTGGAGGGGCCTCAGCCCCAGCATTTT. It codes for CASSLLEGPQPQHF.